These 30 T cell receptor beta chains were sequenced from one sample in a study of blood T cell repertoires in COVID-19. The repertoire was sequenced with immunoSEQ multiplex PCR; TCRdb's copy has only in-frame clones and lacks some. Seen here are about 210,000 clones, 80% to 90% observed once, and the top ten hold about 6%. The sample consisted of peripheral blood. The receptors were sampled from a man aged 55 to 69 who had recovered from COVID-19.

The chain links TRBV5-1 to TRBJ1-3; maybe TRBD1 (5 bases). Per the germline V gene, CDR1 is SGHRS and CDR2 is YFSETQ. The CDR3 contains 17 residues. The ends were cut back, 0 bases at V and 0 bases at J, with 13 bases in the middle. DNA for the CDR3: TGCGCCAGCAGCTTGGGCCCCAGGGATCTCTCTGGAAACACCATATATTTT. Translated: CASSLGPRDLSGNTIYF.

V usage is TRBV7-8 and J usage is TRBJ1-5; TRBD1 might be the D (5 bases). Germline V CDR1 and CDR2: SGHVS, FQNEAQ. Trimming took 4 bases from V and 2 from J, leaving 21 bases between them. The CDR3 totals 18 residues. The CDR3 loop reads CASSSQALWSSGNQPQHF. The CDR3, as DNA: TGTGCCAGCAGCTCACAGGCCCTATGGTCCTCTGGCAATCAGCCCCAGCATTTT.

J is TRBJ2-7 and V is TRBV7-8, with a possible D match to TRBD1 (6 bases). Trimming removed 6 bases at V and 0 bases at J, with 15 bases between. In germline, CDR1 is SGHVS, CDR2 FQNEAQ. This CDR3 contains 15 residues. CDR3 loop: CASSLRGDTSYEQYF. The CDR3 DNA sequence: TGTGCCAGCAGTCTTAGAGGGGACACCTCCTACGAGCAGTACTTC.

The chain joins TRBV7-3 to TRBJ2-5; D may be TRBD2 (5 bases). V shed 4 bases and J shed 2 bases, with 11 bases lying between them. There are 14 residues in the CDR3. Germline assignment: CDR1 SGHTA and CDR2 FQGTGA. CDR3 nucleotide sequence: TGTGCCAGCAGCTCACTCCGAGGGCAAGAGACCCAGTACTTC. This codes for CASSSLRGQETQYF. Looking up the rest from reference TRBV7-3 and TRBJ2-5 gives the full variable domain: GAGVSQTPSNKVTEKGKYVELRCDPISGHTALYWYRQSLGQGPEFLIYFQGTGAADDSGLPNDRFFAVRPEGSVSTLKIQRTERGDSAVYLCASSSLRGQETQYFGPGTRLLVL.

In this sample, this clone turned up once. The chain's CDR3 is CASSAYLGTARGTDTQYF. In nucleotides, the CDR3 is TGTGCCAGCAGCGCGTACCTCGGGACTGCCCGGGGCACAGATACGCAGTATTTT. The V gene is TRBV28, the J gene TRBJ2-3; D possibly corresponds to TRBD2 (6 bases). CDR3 size: 18 residues. The V end lost 6 bases, the J end lost 1 base, and 23 bases lay between the germline ends. Germline V gives CDR1 MDHEN, CDR2 SYDVKM.

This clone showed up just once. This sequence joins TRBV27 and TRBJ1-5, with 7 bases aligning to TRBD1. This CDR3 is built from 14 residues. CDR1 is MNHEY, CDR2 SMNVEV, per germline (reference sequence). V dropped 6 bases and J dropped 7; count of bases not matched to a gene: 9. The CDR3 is CASSPWTGGQPQHF. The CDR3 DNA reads TGTGCCAGCAGCCCGTGGACAGGCGGCCAGCCCCAGCATTTT.

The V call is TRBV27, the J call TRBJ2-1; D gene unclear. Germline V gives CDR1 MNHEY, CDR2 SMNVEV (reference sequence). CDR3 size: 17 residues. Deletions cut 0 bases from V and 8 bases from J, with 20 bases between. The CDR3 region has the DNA TGTGCCAGCAGTTTATCTCCTCATAGGATCGACTCCGATGAGCAGTTCTTC. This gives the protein CASSLSPHRIDSDEQFF.

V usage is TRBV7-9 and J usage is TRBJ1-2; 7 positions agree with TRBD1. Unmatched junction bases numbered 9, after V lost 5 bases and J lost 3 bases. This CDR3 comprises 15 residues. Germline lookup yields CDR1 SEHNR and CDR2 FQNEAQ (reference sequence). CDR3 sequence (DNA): TGTGCCAGCAGCAAGACCACAGGGGACGACTATGGCTACACCTTC. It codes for CASSKTTGDDYGYTF. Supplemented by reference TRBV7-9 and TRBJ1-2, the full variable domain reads DTGVSQNPRHKITKRGQNVTFRCDPISEHNRLYWYRQTLGQGPEFLTYFQNEAQLEKSRLLSDRFSAERPKGSFSTLEIQRTEQGDSAMYLCASSKTTGDDYGYTFGSGTRLTVV.

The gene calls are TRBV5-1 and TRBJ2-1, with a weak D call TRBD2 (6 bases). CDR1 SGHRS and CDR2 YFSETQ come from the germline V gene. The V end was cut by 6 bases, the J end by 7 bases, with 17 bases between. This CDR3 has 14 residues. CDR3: CASIGPRAGNEQFF. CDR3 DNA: TGCGCCAGCATCGGACCCAGGGCGGGGAATGAGCAGTTCTTC.

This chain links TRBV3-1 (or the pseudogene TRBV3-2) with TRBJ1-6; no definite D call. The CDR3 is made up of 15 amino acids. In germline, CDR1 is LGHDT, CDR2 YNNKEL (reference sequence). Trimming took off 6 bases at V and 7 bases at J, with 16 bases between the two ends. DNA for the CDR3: TGTGCCAGCAGACGAGGGCTTGGAGAAAATTCACCCCTCCACTTT. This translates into CASRRGLGENSPLHF.

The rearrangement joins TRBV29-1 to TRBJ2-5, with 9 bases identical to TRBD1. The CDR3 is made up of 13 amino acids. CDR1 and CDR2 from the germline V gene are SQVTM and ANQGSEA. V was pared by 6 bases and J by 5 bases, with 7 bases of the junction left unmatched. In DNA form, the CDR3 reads TGCAGCGTGACCGGGACAGGGTACGAGACCCAGTACTTC. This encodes CSVTGTGYETQYF. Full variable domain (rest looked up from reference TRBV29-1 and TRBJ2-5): SAVISQKPSRDICQRGTSLTIQCQVDSQVTMMFWYRQQPGQSLTLIATANQGSEATYESGFVIDKFPISRPNLTFSTLTVSNMSPEDSSIYLCSVTGTGYETQYFGPGTRLLVL.

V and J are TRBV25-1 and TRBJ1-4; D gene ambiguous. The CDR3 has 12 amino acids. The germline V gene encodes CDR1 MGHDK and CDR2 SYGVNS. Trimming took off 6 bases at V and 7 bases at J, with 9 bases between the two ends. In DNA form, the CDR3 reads TGTGCCAGCAGGGAGAGTACTGAAAAACTGTTTTTT. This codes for CASRESTEKLFF.

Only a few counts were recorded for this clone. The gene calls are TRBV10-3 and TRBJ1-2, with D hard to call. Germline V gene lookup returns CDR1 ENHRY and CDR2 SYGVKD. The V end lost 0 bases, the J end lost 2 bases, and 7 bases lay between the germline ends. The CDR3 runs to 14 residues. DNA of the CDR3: TGTGCCATCAGTGAGTCGACACCGAACTATGGCTACACCTTC. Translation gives CAISESTPNYGYTF.

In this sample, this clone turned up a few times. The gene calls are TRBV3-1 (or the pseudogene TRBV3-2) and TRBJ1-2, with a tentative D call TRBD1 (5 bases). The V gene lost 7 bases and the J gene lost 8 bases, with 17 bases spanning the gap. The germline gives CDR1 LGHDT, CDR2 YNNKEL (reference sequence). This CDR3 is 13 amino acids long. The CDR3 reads CASKATGPVGYTF. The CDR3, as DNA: TGTGCCAGCAAAGCAACAGGCCCCGTCGGCTACACCTTC.

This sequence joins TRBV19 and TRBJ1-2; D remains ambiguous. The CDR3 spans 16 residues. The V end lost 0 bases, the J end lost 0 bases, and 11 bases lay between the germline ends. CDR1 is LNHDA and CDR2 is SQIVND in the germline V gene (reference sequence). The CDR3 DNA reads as TGTGCCAGTAGTATAGAGACTGACCTCTCTAACTATGGCTACACCTTC. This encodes CASSIETDLSNYGYTF. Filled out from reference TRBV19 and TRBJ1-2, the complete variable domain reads DGGITQSPKYLFRKEGQNVTLSCEQNLNHDAMYWYRQDPGQGLRLIYYSQIVNDFQKGDIAEGYSVSREKKESFPLTVTSAQKNPTAFYLCASSIETDLSNYGYTFGSGTRLTVV.

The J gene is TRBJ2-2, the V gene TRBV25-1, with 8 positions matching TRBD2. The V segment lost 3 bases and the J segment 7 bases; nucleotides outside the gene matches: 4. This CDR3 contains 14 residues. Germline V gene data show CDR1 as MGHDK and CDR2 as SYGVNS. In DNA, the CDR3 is TGTGCCAGCAGTGATCCCCTAGCGGGCGGGGAGCTGTTTTTT. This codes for CASSDPLAGGELFF.

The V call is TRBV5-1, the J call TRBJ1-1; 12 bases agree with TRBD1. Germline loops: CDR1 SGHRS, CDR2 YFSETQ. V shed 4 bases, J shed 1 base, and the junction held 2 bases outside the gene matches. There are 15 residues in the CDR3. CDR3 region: CASSGGQGANTEAFF. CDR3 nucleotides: TGCGCCAGCAGCGGGGGACAGGGGGCGAACACTGAAGCTTTCTTT.

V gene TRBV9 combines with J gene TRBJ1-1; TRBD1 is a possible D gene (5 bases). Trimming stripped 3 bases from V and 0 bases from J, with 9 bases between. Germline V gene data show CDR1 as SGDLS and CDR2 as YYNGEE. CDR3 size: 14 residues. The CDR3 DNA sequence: TGTGCCAGCAGCGACCCCAGGGTGAACACTGAAGCTTTCTTT. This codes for CASSDPRVNTEAFF.

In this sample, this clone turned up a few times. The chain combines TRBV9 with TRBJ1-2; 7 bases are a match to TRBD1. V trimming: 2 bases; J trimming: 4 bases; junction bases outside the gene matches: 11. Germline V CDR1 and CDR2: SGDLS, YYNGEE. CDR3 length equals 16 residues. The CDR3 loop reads CASSVTGTVSSYGYTF. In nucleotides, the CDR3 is TGTGCCAGCAGCGTCACCGGGACAGTCAGCTCCTATGGCTACACCTTC.

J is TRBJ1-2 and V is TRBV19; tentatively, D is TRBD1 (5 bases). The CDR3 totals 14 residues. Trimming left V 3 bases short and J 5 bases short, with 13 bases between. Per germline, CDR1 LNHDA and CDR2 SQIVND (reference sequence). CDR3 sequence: CASSMAGMVYGYTF. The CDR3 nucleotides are TGTGCCAGTAGTATGGCAGGGATGGTTTATGGCTACACCTTC. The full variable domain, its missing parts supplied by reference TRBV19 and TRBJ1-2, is DGGITQSPKYLFRKEGQNVTLSCEQNLNHDAMYWYRQDPGQGLRLIYYSQIVNDFQKGDIAEGYSVSREKKESFPLTVTSAQKNPTAFYLCASSMAGMVYGYTFGSGTRLTVV.

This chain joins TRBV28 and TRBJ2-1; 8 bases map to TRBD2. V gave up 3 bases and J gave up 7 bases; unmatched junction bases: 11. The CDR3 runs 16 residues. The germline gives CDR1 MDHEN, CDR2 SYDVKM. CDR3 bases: TGTGCCAGCAGTTTTCTTGGCGGGAGGAGATTAAATGAGCAGTTCTTC. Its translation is CASSFLGGRRLNEQFF. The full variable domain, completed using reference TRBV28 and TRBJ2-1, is DVKVTQSSRYLVKRTGEKVFLECVQDMDHENMFWYRQDPGLGLRLIYFSYDVKMKEKGDIPEGYSVSREKKERFSLILESASTNQTSMYLCASSFLGGRRLNEQFFGPGTRLTVL.

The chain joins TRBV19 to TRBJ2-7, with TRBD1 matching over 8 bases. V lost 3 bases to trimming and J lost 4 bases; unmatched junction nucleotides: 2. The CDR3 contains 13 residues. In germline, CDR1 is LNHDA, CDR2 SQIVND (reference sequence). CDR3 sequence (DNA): TGTGCCAGTAGTATCTACAGGGGGTACGAGCAGTACTTC. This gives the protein CASSIYRGYEQYF.

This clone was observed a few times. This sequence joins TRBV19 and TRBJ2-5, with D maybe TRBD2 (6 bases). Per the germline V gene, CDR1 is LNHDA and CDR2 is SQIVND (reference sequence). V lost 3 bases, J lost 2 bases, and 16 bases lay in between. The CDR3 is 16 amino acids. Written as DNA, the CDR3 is TGTGCCAGTAGTATCTTAGGCGGGGACGGACAAGAGACCCAGTACTTC. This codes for CASSILGGDGQETQYF.

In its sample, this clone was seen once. The CDR3 region has the DNA TGCAGCGTTGGGGACAGGGCCACCGGGGAGCTGTTTTTT. This translates into CSVGDRATGELFF. The chain joins TRBV29-1 to TRBJ2-2; 9 bases are shared with TRBD1. With V trimmed by 4 bases and J by 4 bases, 1 base remained unmatched. The length of the CDR3 is 13 residues. Germline-derived CDR1 and CDR2 are SQVTM and ANQGSEA.

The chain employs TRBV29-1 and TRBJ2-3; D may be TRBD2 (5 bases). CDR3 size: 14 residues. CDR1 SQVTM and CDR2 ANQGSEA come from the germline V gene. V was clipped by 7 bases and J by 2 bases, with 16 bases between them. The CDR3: CSGADFSFTDTQYF. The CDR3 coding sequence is TGCAGCGGGGCGGACTTCTCCTTCACAGATACGCAGTATTTT.

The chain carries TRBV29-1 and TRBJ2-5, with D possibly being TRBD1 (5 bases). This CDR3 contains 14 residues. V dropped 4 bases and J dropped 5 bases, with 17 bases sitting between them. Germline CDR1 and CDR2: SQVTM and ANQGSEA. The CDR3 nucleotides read TGCAGCGTTGGAGGCCAACCGAAGGGGGAGACCCAGTACTTC. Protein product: CSVGGQPKGETQYF.

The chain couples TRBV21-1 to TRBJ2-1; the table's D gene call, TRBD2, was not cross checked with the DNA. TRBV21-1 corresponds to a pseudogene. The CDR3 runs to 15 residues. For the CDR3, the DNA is TGTGCCCAAGGGGGTGGACTAGCGGGGGACAATGAGCAGTTCTTC. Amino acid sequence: CAQGGGLAGDNEQFF.

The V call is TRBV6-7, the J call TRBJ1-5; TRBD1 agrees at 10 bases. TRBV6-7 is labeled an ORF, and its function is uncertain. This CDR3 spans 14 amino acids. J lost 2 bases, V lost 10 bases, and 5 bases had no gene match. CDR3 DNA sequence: TGTGCCACGACAGGGGGCTTGGGCAATCAGCCCCAGCATTTT. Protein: CATTGGLGNQPQHF.

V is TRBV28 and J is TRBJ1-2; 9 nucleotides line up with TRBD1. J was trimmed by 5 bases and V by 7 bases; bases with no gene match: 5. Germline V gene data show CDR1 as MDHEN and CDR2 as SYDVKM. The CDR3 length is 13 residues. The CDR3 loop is CASIRDRAYGYTF. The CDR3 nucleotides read TGTGCCAGCATTCGGGACAGGGCATATGGCTACACCTTC.

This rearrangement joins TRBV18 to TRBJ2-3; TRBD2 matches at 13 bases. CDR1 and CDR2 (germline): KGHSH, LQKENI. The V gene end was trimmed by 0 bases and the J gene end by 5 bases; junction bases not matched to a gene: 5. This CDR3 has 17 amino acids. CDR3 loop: CASSPPKGLAGVDTQYF. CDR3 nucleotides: TGTGCCAGCTCACCACCCAAAGGACTAGCGGGAGTAGATACGCAGTATTTT.